This T cell receptor (beta chain) emerged from a study of cytomegalovirus exposure and HLA in healthy donors. This CDR3 contains 18 residues. Germline loops: CDR1 LGHNT, CDR2 FRNRAP. V was clipped by 1 base and J by 1 base; unmatched bases: 6. Primers included in the PCR were 60 Vbeta and 13 Jbeta primers. The protocol was immunoSEQ multiplex PCR, while the TCRdb copy is restricted to in-frame clones and leaves out a portion. The sample holds roughly 86,000 clones; about three quarters are singletons and the top ten take less than 9.5%. Study results and caveats: Later analysis suggested most CMV-associated TCR beta chains were HLA-restricted. Sequencing depth roughly uniform across donors was assumed in presence/absence analyses. The majority of TCR sequences were rare, yet some public TCRs appeared in many donors.

Note on this clone: Its antigen remains unknown.

The V gene is TRBV12-5, the J gene TRBJ1-5; 11 positions agree with TRBD1. The sequence derives from a man aged 45-60 years in good health and CMV-seropositive. Material for sequencing was PBMCs. The CDR3 DNA is TGTGCTAGTGGTTTGGGGACAGGGGGCGAGCGGAGCAATCAGCCCCAGCATTTT. This translates into CASGLGTGGERSNQPQHF.